This TCR beta chain was found in a study of T cell repertoires in cytomegalovirus infection. The wider study: The public TCR beta signatures pointed to both CMV infection and matching HLA type. Study-wide results and limits: Public TCR beta family frequency separated CMV-and-HLA carriers, including in an independent cohort. Ex vivo responses were dominated by HLA-C-restricted CMV-specific TCR beta clonotypes.

This clonotype was seen many times. Antigen specificity is unknown. From the reads, TCRdb called clonotypes with MiXCR, one entry per CDR3 protein. The table has nearly 450,000 distinct CDR3 sequences, approximately 30% seen once; the top ten hold roughly an eighth. There are 12 residues in the CDR3. Germline V gene data show CDR1 as SGHVS and CDR2 as FNYEAQ. Between the trimmed V and J ends, which lost 5 bases and 6 bases, there was a span of 7 bases. The sequenced material came from PBMCs. This TCR was recovered from a human donor in good health (CMV status not recorded). Some clones in this sample may be carry-over from other donors' samples. This chain joins TRBV7-6 and TRBJ2-2; D not certain. The CDR3 DNA is TGTGCCAGCAGCCCCCGGCCCGGGGAGCTGTTTTTT. It codes for CASSPRPGELFF.